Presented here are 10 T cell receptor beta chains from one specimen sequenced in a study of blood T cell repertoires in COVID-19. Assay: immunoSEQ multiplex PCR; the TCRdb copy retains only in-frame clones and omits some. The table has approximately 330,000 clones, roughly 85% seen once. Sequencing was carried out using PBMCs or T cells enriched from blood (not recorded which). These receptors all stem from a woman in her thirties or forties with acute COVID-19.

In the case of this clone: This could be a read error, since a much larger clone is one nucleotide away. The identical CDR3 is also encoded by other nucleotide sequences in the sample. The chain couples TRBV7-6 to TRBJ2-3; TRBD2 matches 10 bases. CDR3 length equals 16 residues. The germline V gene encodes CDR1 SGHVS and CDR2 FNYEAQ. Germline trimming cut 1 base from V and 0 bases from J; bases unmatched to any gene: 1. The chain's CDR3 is CASSLVAGGSTDTQYF. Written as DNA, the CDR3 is TGTGCCAGCAGCTTAGTAGCGGGGGGTAGCACAGATACGCAGTATTTT.

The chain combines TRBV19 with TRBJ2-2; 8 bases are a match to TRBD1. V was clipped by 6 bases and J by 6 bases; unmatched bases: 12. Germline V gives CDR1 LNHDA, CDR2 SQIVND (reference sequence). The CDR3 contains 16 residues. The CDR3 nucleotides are TGTGCCAGTAGGACAGGGGCAATCATTGGTCCCGGGGAGCTGTTTTTT. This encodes CASRTGAIIGPGELFF.

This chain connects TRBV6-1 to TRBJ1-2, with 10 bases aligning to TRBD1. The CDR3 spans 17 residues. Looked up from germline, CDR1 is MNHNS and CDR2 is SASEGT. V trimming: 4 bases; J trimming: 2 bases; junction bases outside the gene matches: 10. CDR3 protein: CASSGRQGAGLNYGYTF. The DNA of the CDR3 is TGTGCCAGCAGTGGACGACAGGGGGCCGGGTTAAACTATGGCTACACCTTC.

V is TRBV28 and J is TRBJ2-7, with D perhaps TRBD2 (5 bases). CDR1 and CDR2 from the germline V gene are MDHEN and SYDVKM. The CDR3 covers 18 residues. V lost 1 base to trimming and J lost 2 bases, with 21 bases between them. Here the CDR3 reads CASSLLGGGQSYTYEQYF. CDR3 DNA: TGTGCCAGCAGTTTATTAGGAGGTGGGCAGTCCTACACCTACGAGCAGTACTTC.

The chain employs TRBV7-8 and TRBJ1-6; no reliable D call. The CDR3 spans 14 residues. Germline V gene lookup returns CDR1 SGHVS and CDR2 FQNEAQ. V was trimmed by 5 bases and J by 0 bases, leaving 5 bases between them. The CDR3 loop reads CASSTSSYNSPLHF. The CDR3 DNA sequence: TGTGCCAGCAGCACGAGCTCCTATAATTCACCCCTCCACTTT. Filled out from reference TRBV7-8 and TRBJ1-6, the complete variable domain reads GAGVSQSPRYKVAKRGQDVALRCDPISGHVSLFWYQQALGQGPEFLTYFQNEAQLDKSGLPSDRFFAERPEGSVSTLKIQRTQQEDSAVYLCASSTSSYNSPLHFGNGTRLTVT.

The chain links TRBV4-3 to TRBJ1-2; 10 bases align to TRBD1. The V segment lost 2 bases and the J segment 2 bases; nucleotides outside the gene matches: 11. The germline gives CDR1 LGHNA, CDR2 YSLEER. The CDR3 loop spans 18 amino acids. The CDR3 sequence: CASSQNSGTGVWNYGYTF. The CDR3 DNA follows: TGCGCCAGCAGCCAAAACTCTGGGACAGGGGTTTGGAACTATGGCTACACCTTC.

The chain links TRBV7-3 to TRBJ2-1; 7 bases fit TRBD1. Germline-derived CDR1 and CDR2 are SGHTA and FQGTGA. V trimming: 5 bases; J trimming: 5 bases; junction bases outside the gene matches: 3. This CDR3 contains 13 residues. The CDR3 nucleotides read TGTGCCAGCAGCAGGACAGGCAACAATGAGCAGTTCTTC. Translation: CASSRTGNNEQFF.

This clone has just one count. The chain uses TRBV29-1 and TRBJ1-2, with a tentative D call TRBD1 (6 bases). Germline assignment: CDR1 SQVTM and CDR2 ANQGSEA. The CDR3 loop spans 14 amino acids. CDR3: CTAHPFLAGDGYTF. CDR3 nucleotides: TGCACCGCTCACCCCTTCCTGGCAGGGGACGGCTACACCTTC.

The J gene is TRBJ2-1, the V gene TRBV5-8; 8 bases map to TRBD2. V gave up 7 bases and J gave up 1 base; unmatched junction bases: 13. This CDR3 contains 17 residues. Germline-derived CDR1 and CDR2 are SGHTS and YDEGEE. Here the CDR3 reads CASPTWSGLESYNEQFF. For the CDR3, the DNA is TGTGCCAGCCCAACATGGTCGGGACTAGAGTCCTACAATGAGCAGTTCTTC. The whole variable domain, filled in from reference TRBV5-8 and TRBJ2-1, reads EAGVTQSPTHLIKTRGQQATLRCSPISGHTSVYWYQQALGLGLQFLLWYDEGEERNRGNFPPRFSGRQFPNYSSELNVNALELEDSALYLCASPTWSGLESYNEQFFGPGTRLTVL.

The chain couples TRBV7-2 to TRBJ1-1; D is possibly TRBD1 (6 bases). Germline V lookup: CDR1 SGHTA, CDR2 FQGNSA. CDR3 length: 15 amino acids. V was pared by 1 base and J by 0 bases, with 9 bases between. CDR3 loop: CASSLGGGMNTEAFF. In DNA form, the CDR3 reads TGTGCCAGCAGCTTAGGCGGGGGCATGAACACTGAAGCTTTCTTT.